The text below deals with one T cell receptor (beta chain). This record belongs to a study of T cell changes during pregnancy in multiple sclerosis. The germline CDR1 and CDR2 sequences are SGHRS and YFSETQ. Trimming at V came to 1 base and at J to 8 bases, leaving 3 bases not matched to a gene. The CDR3 totals 15 residues. Profiled with immunoSEQ multiplex PCR; TCRdb holds only in-frame clones, not every one. This sample carries about 77,000 clones, about 88% of them seen once, and the ten largest clones take over 1.5%. The TCR comes from a female donor with multiple sclerosis, enrolled in a pregnancy study. V is TRBV5-1 and J is TRBJ1-4; 12 bases align to TRBD1. Sequenced material: peripheral blood, taken before pregnancy. DNA of the CDR3: TGCGCCAGCAGCTTGTTGGGACAGGGGGCAGAAAAACTGTTTTTT. Protein product: CASSLLGQGAEKLFF.